This T cell receptor beta chain was profiled in a study of technical replicates of blood from a few donors. The germline CDR1 and CDR2 sequences are MNHEY and SVGAGI. V lost 5 bases and J 1 base, leaving 6 bases between the germline ends. The CDR3 contains 12 residues. Method: immunoSEQ multiplex PCR; TCRdb's copy keeps in-frame clones and lacks some. The table has 75,000 to 95,000 clones, 90% to 96% seen once. The genes are TRBV6-5 and TRBJ2-7; D ambiguous. Sequencing was performed on T cells isolated from PBMCs. This receptor was identified in a human donor in good health. In nucleotides, the CDR3 is TGTGCCAGCAGTACTGTGTCCTACGAGCAGTACTTC. This translates into CASSTVSYEQYF.